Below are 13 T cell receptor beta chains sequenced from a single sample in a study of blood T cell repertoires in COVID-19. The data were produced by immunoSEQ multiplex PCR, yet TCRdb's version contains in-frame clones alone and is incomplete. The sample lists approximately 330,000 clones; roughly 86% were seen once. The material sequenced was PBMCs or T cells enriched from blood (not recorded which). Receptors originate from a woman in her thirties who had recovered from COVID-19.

CDR3 sequence (DNA): TGTGCCAGCAGCTCCGAGATGAGGACTGAAGCTTTCTTT. Translating it yields CASSSEMRTEAFF. The chain is built from TRBV6-4 and TRBJ1-1; D remains unclear. Germline CDR1 and CDR2: MRHNA and SNTAGT. V was pared by 6 bases and J by 5 bases, with 13 bases between. The CDR3 length is 13 residues.

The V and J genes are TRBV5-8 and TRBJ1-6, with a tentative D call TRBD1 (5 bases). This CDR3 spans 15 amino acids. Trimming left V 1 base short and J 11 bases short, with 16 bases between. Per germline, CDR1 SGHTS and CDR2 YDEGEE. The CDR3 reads CASSLNGQGTTPLHF. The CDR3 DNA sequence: TGTGCCAGCAGCTTGAACGGGCAGGGAACCACACCCCTCCACTTT.

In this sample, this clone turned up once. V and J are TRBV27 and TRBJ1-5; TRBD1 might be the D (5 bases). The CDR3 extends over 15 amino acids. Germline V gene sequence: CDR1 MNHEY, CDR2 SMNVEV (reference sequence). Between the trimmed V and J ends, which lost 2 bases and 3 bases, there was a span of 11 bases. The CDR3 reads CASSLDGGYNQPQHF. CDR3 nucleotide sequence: TGTGCCAGCAGTTTAGATGGGGGGTACAATCAGCCCCAGCATTTT.

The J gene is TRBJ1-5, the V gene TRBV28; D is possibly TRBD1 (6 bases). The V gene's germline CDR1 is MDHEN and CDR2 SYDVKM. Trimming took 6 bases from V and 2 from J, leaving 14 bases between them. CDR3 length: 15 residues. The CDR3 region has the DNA TGTGCCAGCAGCGGGACACCAGGCCGCAATCAGCCCCAGCATTTT. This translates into CASSGTPGRNQPQHF.

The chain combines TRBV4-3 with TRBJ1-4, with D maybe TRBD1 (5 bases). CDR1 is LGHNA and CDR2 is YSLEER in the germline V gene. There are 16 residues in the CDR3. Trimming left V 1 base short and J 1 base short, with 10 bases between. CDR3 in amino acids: CASSQGRRVTNEKLFF. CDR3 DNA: TGCGCCAGCAGCCAAGGGCGCAGGGTAACTAATGAAAAACTGTTTTTT.

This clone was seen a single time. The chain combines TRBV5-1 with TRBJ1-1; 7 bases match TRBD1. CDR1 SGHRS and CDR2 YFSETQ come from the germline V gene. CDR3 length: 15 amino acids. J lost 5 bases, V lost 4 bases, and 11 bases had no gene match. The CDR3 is CASSPKKSRGTEAFF. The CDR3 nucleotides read TGCGCCAGCAGCCCGAAGAAGAGCAGGGGGACTGAAGCTTTCTTT.

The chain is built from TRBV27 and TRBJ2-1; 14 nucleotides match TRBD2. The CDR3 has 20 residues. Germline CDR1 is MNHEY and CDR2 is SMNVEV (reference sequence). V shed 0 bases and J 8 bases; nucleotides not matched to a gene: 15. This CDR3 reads CASSLSPKGGTSGRIHEQFF. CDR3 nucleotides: TGTGCCAGCAGTTTATCGCCAAAGGGGGGGACTAGCGGGAGAATCCATGAGCAGTTCTTC.

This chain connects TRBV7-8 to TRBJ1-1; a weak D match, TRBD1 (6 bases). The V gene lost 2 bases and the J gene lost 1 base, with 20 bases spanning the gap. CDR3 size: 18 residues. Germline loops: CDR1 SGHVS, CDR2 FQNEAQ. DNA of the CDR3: TGTGCCAGCAGCTTACCTGCCTGGGGGGGCCTTCAGAACACTGAAGCTTTCTTT. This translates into CASSLPAWGGLQNTEAFF. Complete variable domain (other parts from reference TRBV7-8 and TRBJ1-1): GAGVSQSPRYKVAKRGQDVALRCDPISGHVSLFWYQQALGQGPEFLTYFQNEAQLDKSGLPSDRFFAERPEGSVSTLKIQRTQQEDSAVYLCASSLPAWGGLQNTEAFFGQGTRLTVV.

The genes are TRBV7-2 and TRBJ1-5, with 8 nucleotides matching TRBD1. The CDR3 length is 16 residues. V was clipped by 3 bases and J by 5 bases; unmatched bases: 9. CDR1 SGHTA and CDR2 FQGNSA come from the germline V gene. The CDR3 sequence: CASSLGIDRGYQPQHF. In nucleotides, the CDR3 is TGTGCCAGCAGCTTGGGGATCGACAGGGGCTATCAGCCCCAGCATTTT.

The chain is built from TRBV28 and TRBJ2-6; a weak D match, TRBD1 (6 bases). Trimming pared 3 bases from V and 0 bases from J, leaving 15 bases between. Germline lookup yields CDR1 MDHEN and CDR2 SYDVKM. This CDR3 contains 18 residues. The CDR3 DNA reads TGTGCCAGCAGTTTCAGGGGTTTCTCTCCCTCTGGGGCCAACGTCCTGACTTTC. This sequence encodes CASSFRGFSPSGANVLTF. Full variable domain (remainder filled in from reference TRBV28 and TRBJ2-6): DVKVTQSSRYLVKRTGEKVFLECVQDMDHENMFWYRQDPGLGLRLIYFSYDVKMKEKGDIPEGYSVSREKKERFSLILESASTNQTSMYLCASSFRGFSPSGANVLTFGAGSRLTVL.

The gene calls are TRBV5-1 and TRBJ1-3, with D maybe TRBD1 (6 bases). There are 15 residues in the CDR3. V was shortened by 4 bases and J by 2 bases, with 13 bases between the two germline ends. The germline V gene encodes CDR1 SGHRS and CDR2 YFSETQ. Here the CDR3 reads CASSTGTTTGNTIYF. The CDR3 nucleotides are TGCGCCAGCAGCACCGGGACAACGACTGGAAACACCATATATTTT.

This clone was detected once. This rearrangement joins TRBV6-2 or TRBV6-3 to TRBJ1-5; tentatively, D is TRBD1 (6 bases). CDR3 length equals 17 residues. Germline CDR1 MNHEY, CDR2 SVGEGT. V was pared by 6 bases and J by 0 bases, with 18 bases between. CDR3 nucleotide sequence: TGTGCCAGCAGCCCCCGGGGATCAGGGGCTAGCAATCAGCCCCAGCATTTT. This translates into CASSPRGSGASNQPQHF.

The CDR3 DNA follows: TGTGCCAGCTCCAGGACAGTAGCATATGGCTACACCTTC. This gives the protein CASSRTVAYGYTF. This chain links TRBV6-5 with TRBJ1-2; TRBD1 is a possible D gene (6 bases). Trimming took 8 bases from V and 5 from J, leaving 15 bases between them. The CDR3 is made up of 13 amino acids. Germline CDR1 reads MNHEY; CDR2 reads SVGAGI.